This TCR beta chain was observed in a study of blood T cell repertoires in COVID-19. The CDR3 spans 16 residues. V lost 1 base, J lost 5 bases, and 3 bases stayed unmatched. Germline CDR1 and CDR2: SNHLY and FYNNEI. Original analysis: The assay estimated nucleated cells by amplifying reference gene primers. Here immunoSEQ multiplex PCR was the method, and the copy in TCRdb shows in-frame clones only, minus some. The V and J calls and clone size come from that table; D and trimming were worked out from the DNA. The data hold 60,000 to 65,000 clones, with around 70% observed a single time. The sample taken for sequencing was peripheral blood. The clonotype was recovered from a woman in her seventies with COVID-19, enrolled during active disease. The rearrangement uses TRBV2 and TRBJ2-2; 11 bases line up with TRBD2. This chain's CDR3 is CASSEELAGVTGELFF. CDR3 DNA: TGTGCCAGCAGTGAAGAACTAGCGGGAGTAACCGGGGAGCTGTTTTTT.